The TCR beta chain described here comes from a study of T cells after yellow fever vaccination (dated by TCRdb to the late 2010s). Context from the whole study: The SMART-Seq v4 Ultra Low Input RNA kit was used to prepare libraries from fractions with low cell numbers. The cohort comprised two healthy male donors, one aged 18 to 29 and one aged 30 to 40 years. To follow T-cell clones before and after both primary and booster YFV17D yellow fever vaccination, bulk TCR alpha and beta repertoires underwent longitudinal sequencing. Blood was collected at multiple timepoints before and after primary and secondary immunization, and bulk PBMC replicates and cell subsets were isolated. Summary of the overall study and its limitations: After the booster, most of the clones that had expanded following primary vaccination were detected again (approximately 95% of CD4 and roughly nine tenths of CD8), which suggests that memory was broadly maintained. Because the study included only a couple of donors, the extent to which the findings can be generalized is limited. Because abundant contaminating clonotypes from the bulk population could be contained in FACS-sorted repertoires, computational filtering was required. A small fraction of clonotypes appeared in both the CD4 and CD8 compartments, likely as a result of convergent recombination. The secondary T-cell response was found to be weaker but faster than the primary response, with a peak reached on day 5 rather than on day 15.

TCRdb shows the sequencer as Illumina NovaSeq 6000. TCR cDNA was synthesized by 5'RACE template switching, which introduced a universal primer site and unique molecular identifiers. Priming of cDNA synthesis was performed from both the TCR alpha and TCR beta constant segments. Library amplification involved two PCR steps, and the second step added sample barcodes and sequencing adapters. Libraries were sequenced on Illumina HiSeq 2500 (2x100 bp) or NovaSeq (2x150 bp). The study's own analysis went as follows. MIGEC was used to demultiplex reads and collapse the reads into UMI consensus sequences, and MiXCR was used for V(D)J alignment. Vaccine-responding clonotypes were defined with edgeR using replicate PBMC samples, requiring FDR below 0.01 and a log2 fold change above 5 up to day 15. Each bulk clonotype received a CD4 or CD8 identity based on whether the sequenced CD4 or CD8 repertoire contained that clonotype at higher abundance. TCRdb trimmed public reads at Q25 via fastp, called clones via MiXCR and kept in-frame beta chains. When rows share a CDR3 protein, they turn into one entry using the most common DNA and genes. TCRdb, not the authors, supplied the V and J calls. This sample comprises some 350,000 distinct CDR3 sequences, roughly 4% of them detected only once. The top ten hold about 22% of the sample.

The treatment or condition tag for this specimen amounts to: live attenuated yellow fever vaccine strain. At every blood-draw timepoint, two biological replicates of bulk PBMCs were collected. PBMCs were isolated from peripheral blood using a standard Ficoll-Paque protocol. RNA was extracted with TriZol from bulk PBMCs, CD4 and CD8 fractions, and dextramer-positive and dextramer-negative fractions. Taken from the germline V gene, the CDR1 and CDR2 loops are KGHDR and SFDVKD. From its cysteine to its phenylalanine, the CDR3 spans 14 amino acids. The entry retains the CDR3 DNA only, 42 bases that are in frame from base 1. Cut back by 5 bases and 4 bases, the V and J ends lie 8 bases apart. This clonotype was seen at least ten times. The target of this receptor is not known. The record has no base qualities; no much larger clone is one base away.

Here the sequenced sample was PBMCs, taken 5 days after the yellow fever booster vaccination. This receptor chain uses TRBV24-1 and TRBJ2-6; the D gene lacks a confident call. The clonotype comes from a man between 18 and 29 years old who received the YFV17D yellow fever vaccine. The bases are TGTGCCACCAGTGGGGCGGCCGGGGCCAACGTCCTGACTTTC. Translation gives CATSGAAGANVLTF.